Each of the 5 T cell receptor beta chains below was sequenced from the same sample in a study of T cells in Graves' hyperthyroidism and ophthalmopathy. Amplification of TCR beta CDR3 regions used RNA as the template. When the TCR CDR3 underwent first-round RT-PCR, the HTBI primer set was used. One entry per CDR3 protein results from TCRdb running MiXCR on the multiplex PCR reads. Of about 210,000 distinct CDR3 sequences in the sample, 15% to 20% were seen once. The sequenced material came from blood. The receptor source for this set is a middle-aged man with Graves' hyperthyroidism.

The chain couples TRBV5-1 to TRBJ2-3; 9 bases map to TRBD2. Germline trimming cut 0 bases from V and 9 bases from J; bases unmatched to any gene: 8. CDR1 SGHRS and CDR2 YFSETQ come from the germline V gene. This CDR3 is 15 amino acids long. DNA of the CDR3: TGCGCCAGCAGCTTGGGCCTAGCGGGAATGAAGACGCAGTATTTT. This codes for CASSLGLAGMKTQYF.

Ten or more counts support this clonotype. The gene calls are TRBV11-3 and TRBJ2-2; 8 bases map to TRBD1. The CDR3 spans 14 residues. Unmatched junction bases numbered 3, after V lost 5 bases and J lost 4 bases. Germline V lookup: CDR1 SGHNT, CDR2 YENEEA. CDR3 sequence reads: CASSQTGGTGELFF. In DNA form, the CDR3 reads TGTGCCAGCAGCCAAACAGGGGGCACCGGGGAGCTGTTTTTT.

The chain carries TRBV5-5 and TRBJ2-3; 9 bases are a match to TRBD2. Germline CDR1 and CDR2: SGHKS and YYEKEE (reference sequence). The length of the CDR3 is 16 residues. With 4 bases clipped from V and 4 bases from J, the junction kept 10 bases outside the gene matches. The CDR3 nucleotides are TGTGCCAGCAGCCCCCGAGCTAGCGGGGTGGCAGATACGCAGTATTTT. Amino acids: CASSPRASGVADTQYF.

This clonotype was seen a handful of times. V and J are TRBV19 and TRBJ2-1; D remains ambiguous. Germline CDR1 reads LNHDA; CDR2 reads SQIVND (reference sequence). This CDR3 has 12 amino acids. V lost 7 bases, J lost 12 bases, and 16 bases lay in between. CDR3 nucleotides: TGTGCCAGTAAAGGAGACTTGGTTGGGCAGTTCTTC. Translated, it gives CASKGDLVGQFF.

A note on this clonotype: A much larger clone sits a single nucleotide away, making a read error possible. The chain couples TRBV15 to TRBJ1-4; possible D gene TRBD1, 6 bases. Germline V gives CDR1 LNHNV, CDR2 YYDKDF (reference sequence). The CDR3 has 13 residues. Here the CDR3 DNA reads TGTGCCACCAGCCGCGGACAGAATGAAAAACCGTTTTTT. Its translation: CATSRGQNEKPFF.